This T cell receptor beta chain came from a study of T cell responses to AZD1222 COVID-19 vaccine. Notes on the study in general: Epitopes outside B.1.351 and B.1.1.7 mutated regions reportedly drew nearly half of spike TCRs. Repertoires were collected only later (after the peak T cell response had occurred). It should be noted that donors were predominantly white British and more often female, and clonal diversity was possibly underestimated.

TCRdb keeps only in-frame clones here, not all; method: immunoSEQ multiplex PCR. The sample consists of about 140,000 clones, roughly 90% of them appearing once. In this sample, this clone turned up once. The target antigen is unknown. This CDR3 contains 13 residues. Trimming stripped 5 bases from V and 9 bases from J, with 14 bases between. Germline lookup yields CDR1 SEHNR and CDR2 FQNEAQ (reference sequence). The V gene is TRBV7-9, the J gene TRBJ2-1, with D maybe TRBD1 (6 bases). Sequenced here: peripheral blood, sampled 28 days after the second AZD1222 dose. This TCR came from an adult who received the AZD1222 COVID-19 vaccine. This chain's CDR3 is CASSTNRVGEQFF. CDR3 coding DNA: TGTGCCAGCAGCACAAACAGGGTCGGTGAGCAGTTCTTC.